This T cell receptor beta chain was identified in a study of blood T cell repertoires in COVID-19. Study information: Some COVID-19 samples were acute and others convalescent; all came from the United States, Italy and Spain.

In the original analysis: Quantification of nucleated cells was approximated via reference gene primer amplification. The protocol was immunoSEQ multiplex PCR, while the TCRdb copy is restricted to in-frame clones and leaves out a portion. The DNA gave D and trimming, while V, J and clone size come from that table. Of some 140,000 clones detected, over 80% appear once; the ten largest clones hold roughly 18%. Participants came from 24 US areas, aged about 18 to 100 years. Participant reports of clinical history set cohort assignment. The clonotype originates from a man younger than 45 who had recovered from COVID-19. Sequencing was performed on PBMCs or T cells enriched from blood (not recorded which).

This CDR3 is CSVESGRASNEQFF. The CDR3 DNA sequence: TGCAGCGTTGAGAGCGGGAGGGCCTCCAATGAGCAGTTCTTC. This chain connects TRBV29-1 to TRBJ2-1; 10 bases fit TRBD2. Trimming cost V 3 bases and J 6 bases; bases outside gene matches: 5. The V gene's germline CDR1 is SQVTM and CDR2 ANQGSEA. The CDR3 contains 14 residues.